Following are 16 T cell receptor beta chains from one sample sequenced in a study of blood T cell repertoires in COVID-19. Sequenced by immunoSEQ multiplex PCR; TCRdb stores in-frame clones only, minus some. The table lists about 270,000 clones, 83% of them singletons. Sequencing was done on a sample of peripheral blood. The source of these receptors is a woman aged 45 to 65 who had recovered from COVID-19.

This chain links TRBV6-2 or TRBV6-3 with TRBJ1-5; 7 positions agree with TRBD1. The CDR3 extends over 15 amino acids. The V and J ends lost 4 bases and 5 bases, in that order; junction bases with no gene match: 8. Germline V gives CDR1 MNHEY, CDR2 SVGEGT. In nucleotides, the CDR3 is TGTGCCAGCAGTTTCGACAGGGTTTGCGATCAGCCCCAGCATTTT. It translates to CASSFDRVCDQPQHF.

V usage is TRBV7-9 and J usage is TRBJ2-2, with a possible D match to TRBD1 (6 bases). Germline values: CDR1 SEHNR, CDR2 FQNEAQ (reference sequence). The CDR3 is 13 residues long. Deletions cut 3 bases from V and 6 bases from J, with 8 bases between. The CDR3 reads CASSLAGAGELFF. DNA of the CDR3: TGTGCCAGCAGCTTGGCAGGGGCCGGGGAGCTGTTTTTT. Together with reference TRBV7-9 and TRBJ2-2, the CDR3 gives the full variable domain: DTGVSQNPRHKITKRGQNVTFRCDPISEHNRLYWYRQTLGQGPEFLTYFQNEAQLEKSRLLSDRFSAERPKGSFSTLEIQRTEQGDSAMYLCASSLAGAGELFFGEGSRLTVL.

V gene TRBV29-1 combines with J gene TRBJ2-1, with TRBD1 identical over 11 bases. CDR1 and CDR2 from the germline V gene are SQVTM and ANQGSEA. The CDR3 totals 15 residues. After removal of 5 bases from V and 8 bases from J, the junction contained 11 bases not matched to a gene. This chain's CDR3 is CSVKPGQGVSDEQFF. The CDR3 nucleotides read TGCAGCGTTAAACCGGGACAGGGGGTGTCGGATGAGCAGTTCTTC.

This clone was counted ten times or more. This rearrangement joins TRBV27 to TRBJ2-7, with a tentative D call TRBD1 (5 bases). V dropped 3 bases and J dropped 1 base, with 16 bases sitting between them. The CDR3 runs to 16 residues. The V gene's germline CDR1 is MNHEY and CDR2 SMNVEV (reference sequence). The CDR3 sequence is CASSFSAWAGSYEQYF. DNA for the CDR3: TGTGCCAGCAGTTTTTCGGCCTGGGCAGGGTCCTACGAGCAGTACTTC.

The chain employs TRBV5-1 and TRBJ1-2, with D perhaps matching TRBD1 (6 bases). V shed 3 bases and J shed 8 bases, with 14 bases lying between them. This CDR3 is 13 amino acids long. Germline-derived CDR1 and CDR2 are SGHRS and YFSETQ. This CDR3 reads CASSSLTGSGYTF. CDR3 nucleotide sequence: TGCGCCAGCAGCTCGTTGACAGGATCAGGCTACACCTTC.

The chain links TRBV21-1 to TRBJ1-3; the D call TRBD1 from the table was never checked on the DNA. TRBV21-1 is reported as a pseudogene. This CDR3 has 17 residues. CDR3 sequence: CASSKGGPGESGNTIYF. For the CDR3, the DNA is TGTGCCAGCAGCAAAGGGGGACCAGGGGAATCGGGGAACACCATATATTTT.

This rearrangement joins TRBV28 to TRBJ2-5, with D unresolved. CDR3 length equals 13 residues. The germline CDR1 and CDR2 sequences are MDHEN and SYDVKM. The ends were cut back, 3 bases at V and 4 bases at J, with 9 bases in the middle. Here the CDR3 reads CASSFLSGETQYF. As DNA, the CDR3 is TGTGCCAGCAGTTTCCTATCCGGAGAGACCCAGTACTTC. The full variable domain, completed using reference TRBV28 and TRBJ2-5, is DVKVTQSSRYLVKRTGEKVFLECVQDMDHENMFWYRQDPGLGLRLIYFSYDVKMKEKGDIPEGYSVSREKKERFSLILESASTNQTSMYLCASSFLSGETQYFGPGTRLLVL.

The gene calls are TRBV12-5 and TRBJ2-1; D is perhaps TRBD1 (5 bases). CDR3 length equals 12 residues. Germline loops: CDR1 LGHNT, CDR2 FRNRAP. The V end lost 9 bases, the J end lost 3 bases, and 9 bases lay between the germline ends. The CDR3 region has the DNA TGTGCTAGCCAGGGTGACTACAATGAGCAGTTCTTC. It encodes CASQGDYNEQFF.

V usage is TRBV5-1 and J usage is TRBJ1-2; D uncertain. Germline CDR1 SGHRS, CDR2 YFSETQ. CDR3 size: 16 residues. Trimming took 0 bases from V and 7 from J, leaving 19 bases between them. CDR3 protein: CASSLALLGVQSGYTF. DNA for the CDR3: TGCGCCAGCAGCTTGGCTCTGTTGGGAGTTCAGAGTGGCTACACCTTC.

The chain recombines TRBV18 with TRBJ2-1; 8 nucleotides line up with TRBD2. J lost 7 bases, V lost 0 bases, and 8 bases had no gene match. This CDR3 contains 16 residues. Looked up from germline, CDR1 is KGHSH and CDR2 is LQKENI. CDR3 amino acids: CASSPPSSGSWNEQFF. In DNA, the CDR3 is TGTGCCAGCTCACCACCGTCAAGCGGGAGTTGGAATGAGCAGTTCTTC.

This clone has just one count. V usage is TRBV28 and J usage is TRBJ2-7, with a possible D match to TRBD2 (6 bases). V was pared by 8 bases and J by 0 bases, with 17 bases between. Germline-derived CDR1 and CDR2 are MDHEN and SYDVKM. The CDR3 is 15 residues long. The CDR3 sequence: CASFNLGRASYEQYF. The CDR3 nucleotides are TGTGCCAGCTTCAACCTCGGGAGAGCCTCCTACGAGCAGTACTTC.

The genes are TRBV5-8 and TRBJ1-3; D uncertain. Trimming removed 9 bases from V and 1 base from J, with 8 bases in between. Germline lookup yields CDR1 SGHTS and CDR2 YDEGEE. CDR3 size: 12 residues. The CDR3 coding sequence is TGTGCCACCCGTTTTTCTGGAAACACCATATATTTT. Its translation is CATRFSGNTIYF. The variable domain in full, completed from reference TRBV5-8 and TRBJ1-3, reads EAGVTQSPTHLIKTRGQQATLRCSPISGHTSVYWYQQALGLGLQFLLWYDEGEERNRGNFPPRFSGRQFPNYSSELNVNALELEDSALYLCATRFSGNTIYFGEGSWLTVV.

The V gene is TRBV2, the J gene TRBJ1-5; 10 positions match TRBD1. In germline, CDR1 is SNHLY, CDR2 FYNNEI. After removal of 1 base from V and 6 bases from J, the junction contained 3 bases not matched to a gene. This CDR3 region has 15 residues. CDR3 nucleotides: TGTGCCAGCAGTGAAGAATGGACAGGGGGTCAGCCCCAGCATTTT. Translation gives CASSEEWTGGQPQHF. Drawing the rest from reference TRBV2 and TRBJ1-5, the complete variable domain is EPEVTQTPSHQVTQMGQEVILRCVPISNHLYFYWYRQILGQKVEFLVSFYNNEISEKSEIFDDQFSVERPDGSNFTLKIRSTKLEDSAMYFCASSEEWTGGQPQHFGDGTRLSIL.

V and J are TRBV2 and TRBJ2-6; TRBD1 might be the D (5 bases). Trimming took 5 bases from V and 0 from J, leaving 17 bases between them. From germline, CDR1 is SNHLY and CDR2 FYNNEI. The CDR3 totals 18 residues. As DNA, the CDR3 is TGTGCCAGCAGTTCAGGGTCAGCCGGAAGCTCTGGGGCCAACGTCCTGACTTTC. It yields the protein CASSSGSAGSSGANVLTF.

This clone was counted at least ten times. CDR3 in DNA: TGTGCCAGCAGCCAAGTGTTGGAATTGGAGGGGGGGGAGCTGTTTTTT. Translated, it gives CASSQVLELEGGELFF. The J gene is TRBJ2-2, the V gene TRBV4-2; D might be TRBD2 (6 bases). The CDR3 contains 16 residues. CDR1 is LGHNA and CDR2 is YNFKEQ in the germline V gene. V lost 1 base to trimming and J lost 8 bases, with 17 bases between them.

The chain couples TRBV5-1 to TRBJ2-3, with 11 positions matching TRBD2. The V gene's germline CDR1 is SGHRS and CDR2 YFSETQ. This CDR3 is 20 amino acids long. The J segment lost 0 bases and the V segment lost 0 bases, leaving 12 bases of the junction unmatched. The CDR3 here is CASSLAPLLAGGTSTDTQYF. CDR3 nucleotides: TGCGCCAGCAGCTTGGCCCCGTTGCTAGCGGGGGGTACTAGCACAGATACGCAGTATTTT.